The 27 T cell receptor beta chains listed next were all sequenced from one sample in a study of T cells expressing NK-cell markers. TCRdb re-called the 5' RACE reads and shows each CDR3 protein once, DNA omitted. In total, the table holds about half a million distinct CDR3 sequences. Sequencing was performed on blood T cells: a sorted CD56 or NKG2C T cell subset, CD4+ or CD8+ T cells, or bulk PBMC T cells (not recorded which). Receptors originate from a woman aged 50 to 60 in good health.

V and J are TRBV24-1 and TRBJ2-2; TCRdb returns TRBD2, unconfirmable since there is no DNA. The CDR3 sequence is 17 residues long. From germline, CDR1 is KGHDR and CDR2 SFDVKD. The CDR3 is CATSGTSGPQGAGELFF.

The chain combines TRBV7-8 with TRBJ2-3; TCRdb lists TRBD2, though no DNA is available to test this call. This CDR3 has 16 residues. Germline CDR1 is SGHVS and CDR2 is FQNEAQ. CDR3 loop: CASSLGRWTSTDTQYF.

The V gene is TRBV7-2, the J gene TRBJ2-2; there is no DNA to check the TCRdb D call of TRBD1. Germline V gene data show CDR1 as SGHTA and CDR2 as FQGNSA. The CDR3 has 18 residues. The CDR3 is CASSLEAQGAITTGELFF.

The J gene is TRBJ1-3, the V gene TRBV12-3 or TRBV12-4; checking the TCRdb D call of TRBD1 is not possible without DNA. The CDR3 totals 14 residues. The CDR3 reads CASSPTGSGNTIYF.

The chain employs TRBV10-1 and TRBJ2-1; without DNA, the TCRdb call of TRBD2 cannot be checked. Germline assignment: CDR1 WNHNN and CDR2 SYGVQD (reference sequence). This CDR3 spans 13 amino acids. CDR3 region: CASRGTSGNEQFF.

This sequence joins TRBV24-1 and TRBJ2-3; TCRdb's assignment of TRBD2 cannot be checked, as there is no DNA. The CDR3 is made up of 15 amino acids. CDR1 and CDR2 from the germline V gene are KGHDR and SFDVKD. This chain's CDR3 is CATSDPPLESDTQYF.

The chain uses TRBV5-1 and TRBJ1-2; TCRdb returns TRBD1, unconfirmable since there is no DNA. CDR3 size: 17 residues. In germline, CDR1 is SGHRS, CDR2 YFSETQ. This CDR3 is CASTKGSRDLSNYGYTF.

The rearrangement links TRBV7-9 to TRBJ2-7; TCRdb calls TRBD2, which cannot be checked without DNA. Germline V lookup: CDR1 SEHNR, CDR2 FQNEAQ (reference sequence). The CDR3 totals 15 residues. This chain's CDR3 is CASSLRTDSTYEQYF.

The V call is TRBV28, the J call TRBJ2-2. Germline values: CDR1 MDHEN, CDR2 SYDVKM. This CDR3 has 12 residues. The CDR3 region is CASQMAPGELFF.

This CDR3 is CASSFGEDRQFF. The chain uses TRBV11-2 and TRBJ2-1. This CDR3 region has 12 residues. Germline CDR1 is SGHAT and CDR2 is FQNNGV.

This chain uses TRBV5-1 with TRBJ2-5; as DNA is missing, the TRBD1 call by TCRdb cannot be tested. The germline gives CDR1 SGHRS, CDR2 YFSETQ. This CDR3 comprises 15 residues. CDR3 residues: CASSPRTGGKKTQYF. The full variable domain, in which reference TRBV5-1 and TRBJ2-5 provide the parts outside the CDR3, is KAGVTQTPRYLIKTRGQQVTLSCSPISGHRSVSWYQQTPGQGLQFLFEYFSETQRNKGNFPGRFSGRQFSNSRSEMNVSTLELGDSALYLCASSPRTGGKKTQYFGPGTRLLVL.

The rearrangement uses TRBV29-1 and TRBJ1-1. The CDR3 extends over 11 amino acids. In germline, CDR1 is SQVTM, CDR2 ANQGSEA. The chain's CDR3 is CSVARVTEAFF.

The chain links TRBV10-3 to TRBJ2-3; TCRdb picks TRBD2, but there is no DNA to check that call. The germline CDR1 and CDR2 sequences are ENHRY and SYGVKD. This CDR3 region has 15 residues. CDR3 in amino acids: CAHRGGRDGTDTQYF.

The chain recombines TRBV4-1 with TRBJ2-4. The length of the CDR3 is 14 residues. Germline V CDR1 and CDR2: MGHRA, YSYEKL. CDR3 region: CASSLLRVENIQYF.

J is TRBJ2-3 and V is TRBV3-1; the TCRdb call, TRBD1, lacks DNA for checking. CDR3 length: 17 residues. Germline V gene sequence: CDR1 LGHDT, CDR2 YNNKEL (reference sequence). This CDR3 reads CASSPPKDRGWRDTQYF.

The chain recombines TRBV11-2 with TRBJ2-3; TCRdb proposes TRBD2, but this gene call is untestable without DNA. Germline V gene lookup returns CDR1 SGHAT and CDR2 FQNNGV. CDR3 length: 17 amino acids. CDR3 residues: CASSFPGTLIRTDTQYF.

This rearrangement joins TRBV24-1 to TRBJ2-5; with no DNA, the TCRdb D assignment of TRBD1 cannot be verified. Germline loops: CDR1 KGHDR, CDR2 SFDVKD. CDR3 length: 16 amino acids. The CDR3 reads CATSDTRTGRGETQYF.

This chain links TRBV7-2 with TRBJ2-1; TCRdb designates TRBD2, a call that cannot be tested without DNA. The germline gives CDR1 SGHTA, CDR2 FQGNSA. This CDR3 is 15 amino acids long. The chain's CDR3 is CASSLGGLSFNEQFF.

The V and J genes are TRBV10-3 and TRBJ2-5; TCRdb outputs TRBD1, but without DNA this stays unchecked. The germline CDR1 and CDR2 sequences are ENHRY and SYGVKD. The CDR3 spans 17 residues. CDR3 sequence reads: CAISDPEGGAGGETQYF.

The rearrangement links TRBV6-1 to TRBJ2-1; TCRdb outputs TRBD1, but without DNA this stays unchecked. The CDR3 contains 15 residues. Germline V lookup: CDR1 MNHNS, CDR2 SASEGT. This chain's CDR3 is CASSEMARGGNEQFF.

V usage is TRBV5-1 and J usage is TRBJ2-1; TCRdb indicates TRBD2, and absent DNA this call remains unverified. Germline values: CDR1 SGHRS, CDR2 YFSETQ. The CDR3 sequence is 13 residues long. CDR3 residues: CASSKEGVPQQFF.

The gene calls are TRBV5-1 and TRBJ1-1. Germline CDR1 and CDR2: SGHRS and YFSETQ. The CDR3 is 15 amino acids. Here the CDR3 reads CASSLVRGENTEAFF.

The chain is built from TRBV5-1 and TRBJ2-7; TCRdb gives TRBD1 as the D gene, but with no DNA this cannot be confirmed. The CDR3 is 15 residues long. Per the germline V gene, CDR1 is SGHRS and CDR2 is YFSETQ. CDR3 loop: CASSAGTGSFDEQYF. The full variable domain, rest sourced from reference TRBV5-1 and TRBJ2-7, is KAGVTQTPRYLIKTRGQQVTLSCSPISGHRSVSWYQQTPGQGLQFLFEYFSETQRNKGNFPGRFSGRQFSNSRSEMNVSTLELGDSALYLCASSAGTGSFDEQYFGPGTRLTVT.

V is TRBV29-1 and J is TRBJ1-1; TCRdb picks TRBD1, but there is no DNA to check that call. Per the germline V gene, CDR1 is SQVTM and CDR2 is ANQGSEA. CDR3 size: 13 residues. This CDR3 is CSVARGLNTEAFF.

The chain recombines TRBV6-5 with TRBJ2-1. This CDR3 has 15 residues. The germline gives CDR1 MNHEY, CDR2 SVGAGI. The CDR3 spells CASSYEGLGGNEQFF.

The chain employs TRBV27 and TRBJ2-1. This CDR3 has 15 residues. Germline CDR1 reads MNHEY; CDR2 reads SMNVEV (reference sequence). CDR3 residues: CASSLLSGIYNEQFF.

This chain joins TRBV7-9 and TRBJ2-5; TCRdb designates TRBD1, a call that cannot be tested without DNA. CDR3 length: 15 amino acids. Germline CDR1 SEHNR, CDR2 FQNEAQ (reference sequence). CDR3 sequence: CASSPGAHSQETQYF.